This T cell receptor (beta chain) appears in the sequencing data of a study of long-term antiretroviral therapy in people with HIV. The CDR3 has 12 amino acids. As regards this clone: Its antigen remains unidentified.

Study-wide results and caveats: ART was followed by higher diversity that remained below transplant donor controls. Among HIV repertoires, CDR3 length ranges were narrower than those of controls. All time points showed a repertoire dominated by clones expanded before ART.

Investigators performed immunoSEQ version v3.0 at survey level. What sequencing targeted per sample was about 35,000-55,000 T-cell genomes. Sequencing was performed with immunoSEQ multiplex PCR; in TCRdb, only in-frame clones are kept and a portion is missing. The sample contains 25,000 to 35,000 clones, more than 60% of which appear only once. This specimen consisted of unsorted PBMCs, obtained 3.1 years after starting antiretroviral therapy. This rearrangement joins TRBV21-1 to TRBJ1-4. TRBV21-1 is an annotated pseudogene. The TCR was taken from a woman between 50 and 59 years old with HIV. The CDR3 sequence is CASRGSGEKLFF. As DNA, the CDR3 is TGTGCCAGCAGGGGGTCGGGTGAAAAACTGTTTTTT.